A single T cell receptor (beta chain) is shown here with its context. The antigen remains undetermined. The PCR contained 60 Vbeta and 13 Jbeta primers. Measured with immunoSEQ multiplex PCR; TCRdb has only the in-frame clones, and not every one. Among 150,000 to 200,000 clones listed, 65% to 70% were seen once. The sample belongs to a study of cytomegalovirus exposure and HLA in healthy donors. Overall study results and limits: Specificity for CMV antigens was confirmed in vitro for a few of the CMV-associated chains. Previously analyzed data showed that most TCR beta V segments were productive at a frequency of about 87% or about 30%. In a later analysis, common viral pathogens appeared linked to several of the most significant clusters. Certain indistinguishable V segments, among them TRBV6-2 and TRBV6-3, were excluded.

This CDR3 has 16 residues. The germline V gene has CDR1 LGHNT and CDR2 FRNRAP. V lost 4 bases, J lost 2 bases, and 7 bases stayed unmatched. V and J are TRBV12-5 and TRBJ2-7; TRBD2 matches at 11 bases. The sequence was collected from a woman under 30 in good health and CMV-seropositive. Material: PBMCs. The DNA for the CDR3 is TGTGCTAGTGGTTCAGGACTAGCGGGCCGTCCCTACGAGCAGTACTTC. Translation gives CASGSGLAGRPYEQYF.